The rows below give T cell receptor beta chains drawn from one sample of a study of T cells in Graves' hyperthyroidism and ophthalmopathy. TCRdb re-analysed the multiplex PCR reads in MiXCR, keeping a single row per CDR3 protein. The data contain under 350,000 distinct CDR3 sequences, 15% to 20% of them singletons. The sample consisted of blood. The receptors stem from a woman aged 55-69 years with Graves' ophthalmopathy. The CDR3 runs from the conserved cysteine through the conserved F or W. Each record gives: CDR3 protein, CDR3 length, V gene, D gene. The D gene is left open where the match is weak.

CDR3aa: CASSESGSYNEQFF; len: 14; v_gene: TRBV6-1; d_gene: NA
CDR3aa: CASSKIWEKGDYNEQFF; len: 17; v_gene: TRBV19; d_gene: NA
CDR3aa: CAIWDLAGGTYEQYF; len: 15; v_gene: TRBV10-3; d_gene: TRBD2
CDR3aa: CASSRNGPRGYEQYF; len: 15; v_gene: TRBV5-6; d_gene: NA
CDR3aa: CASSLGLYRGGHEQYF; len: 16; v_gene: TRBV5-6; d_gene: TRBD1
CDR3aa: CASIQPGLAGRSSYNEQFF; len: 19; v_gene: TRBV3-1; d_gene: TRBD2
CDR3aa: CSAIVPEKNYGYTF; len: 14; v_gene: TRBV20-1; d_gene: NA
CDR3aa: CASSRLGEQFF; len: 11; v_gene: TRBV28; d_gene: NA
CDR3aa: CATSRDAGVEDGYTF; len: 15; v_gene: TRBV15; d_gene: NA
CDR3aa: CASSLEGYGYTF; len: 12; v_gene: TRBV7-9; d_gene: NA
CDR3aa: CSARDLTGGEAFF; len: 13; v_gene: TRBV20-1; d_gene: NA
CDR3aa: CASSFRGQMLSEQYF; len: 15; v_gene: TRBV7-9; d_gene: TRBD1
CDR3aa: CASSVLGSPDTQYF; len: 14; v_gene: TRBV6-1; d_gene: NA
CDR3aa: CASRGTGEDTQYF; len: 13; v_gene: TRBV6-1; d_gene: TRBD1
CDR3aa: CATSDPRDFTDTQYF; len: 15; v_gene: TRBV24-1; d_gene: NA
CDR3aa: CASSDGANYGYTF; len: 13; v_gene: TRBV7-9; d_gene: NA
CDR3aa: CASSLDATGRLF; len: 12; v_gene: TRBV7-2; d_gene: TRBD1
CDR3aa: CASSPNQRYADTQYF; len: 15; v_gene: TRBV4-3; d_gene: NA
CDR3aa: CASSLTEFYGYTF; len: 13; v_gene: TRBV4-1; d_gene: NA
CDR3aa: CASSPHHRETQYF; len: 13; v_gene: TRBV4-3; d_gene: NA
CDR3aa: CASSFSRGPGAGELFF; len: 16; v_gene: TRBV27; d_gene: TRBD1
CDR3aa: CASSLGRRSSYEQYF; len: 15; v_gene: TRBV28; d_gene: NA
CDR3aa: CASSEELGQGIGEQYF; len: 16; v_gene: TRBV2; d_gene: TRBD1
CDR3aa: CVSSSRGPETQYF; len: 13; v_gene: TRBV7-9; d_gene: TRBD1
CDR3aa: CSVAWENSPLHF; len: 12; v_gene: TRBV29-1; d_gene: NA
CDR3aa: CASSSREGQPQHF; len: 13; v_gene: TRBV27; d_gene: NA
CDR3aa: CASSSPPQRNTEAFF; len: 15; v_gene: TRBV28; d_gene: NA
CDR3aa: CASSQVRQGLYEQYF; len: 15; v_gene: TRBV5-4; d_gene: TRBD1
CDR3aa: CASSLPGTGVVYEQYF; len: 16; v_gene: TRBV28; d_gene: TRBD1
CDR3aa: CSARDPRGGAKNIQYF; len: 16; v_gene: TRBV20-1; d_gene: NA
CDR3aa: CASSFRDLGPGGEQFF; len: 16; v_gene: TRBV7-2; d_gene: NA
CDR3aa: CASSLYDQGAGQPQHF; len: 16; v_gene: TRBV5-6; d_gene: TRBD1
CDR3aa: CASSRRWTGFDEQYF; len: 15; v_gene: TRBV4-1; d_gene: TRBD1
CDR3aa: CASSRTDRGYNEQFF; len: 15; v_gene: TRBV4-3; d_gene: TRBD1
CDR3aa: CASSLYTEAFF; len: 11; v_gene: TRBV7-2; d_gene: NA
CDR3aa: CASSLRTSGLSYEQYF; len: 16; v_gene: TRBV11-1; d_gene: TRBD2
CDR3aa: CASSEAGNTGELFF; len: 14; v_gene: TRBV2; d_gene: NA
CDR3aa: CASSEFQGTEAFF; len: 13; v_gene: TRBV6-1; d_gene: NA
CDR3aa: CSVSGEFENEQFF; len: 13; v_gene: TRBV29-1; d_gene: TRBD2
CDR3aa: CSARALARAEQYF; len: 13; v_gene: TRBV20-1; d_gene: TRBD2
CDR3aa: CASSLFSGGETEAFF; len: 15; v_gene: TRBV5-1; d_gene: NA
CDR3aa: CASSSSGTSREQYF; len: 14; v_gene: TRBV7-9; d_gene: TRBD2
CDR3aa: CASSASGVGYYEQYF; len: 15; v_gene: TRBV2; d_gene: NA
CDR3aa: CASWGGASGANVLTF; len: 15; v_gene: TRBV12-3/TRBV12-4; d_gene: NA
CDR3aa: CASSLGTGAYEQYF; len: 14; v_gene: TRBV28; d_gene: TRBD1
CDR3aa: CASSQDWTGTAFF; len: 13; v_gene: TRBV3-1; d_gene: TRBD1
CDR3aa: CASSKQGQPYYGYTF; len: 15; v_gene: TRBV27; d_gene: TRBD1
CDR3aa: CASSTTRDTYNEQFF; len: 15; v_gene: TRBV27; d_gene: NA
CDR3aa: CATPRGPSSGANVLTF; len: 16; v_gene: TRBV2; d_gene: NA
CDR3aa: CASSPDSEAFF; len: 11; v_gene: TRBV7-9; d_gene: NA
CDR3aa: CASRLTQGAATPLHF; len: 15; v_gene: TRBV3-1; d_gene: TRBD1
CDR3aa: CASIRQGDEQYF; len: 12; v_gene: TRBV2; d_gene: TRBD1
CDR3aa: CASATTGTKETQYF; len: 14; v_gene: TRBV25-1; d_gene: NA
CDR3aa: CASSEMTGETQYF; len: 13; v_gene: TRBV6-1; d_gene: NA
CDR3aa: CASSFLGANEQFF; len: 13; v_gene: TRBV5-5; d_gene: NA